This entry describes one TCR beta chain. The record originates from a study of blood T cell repertoires in COVID-19. Assay used: immunoSEQ multiplex PCR; TCRdb lists only in-frame clones, some missing. The repertoire holds around 80,000 clones, with about 93% as singletons. Source material: peripheral blood. The sequence derives from an elderly woman with acute or convalescent COVID-19.

The CDR3 spells CASRETGVGLEKLFF. The CDR3, as DNA: TGTGCCAGCAGGGAGACAGGGGTGGGACTGGAAAAACTGTTTTTT. The chain couples TRBV2 to TRBJ1-4, with 8 bases lining up with TRBD1. Trimming cost V 6 bases and J 8 bases; bases outside gene matches: 11. Looked up from germline, CDR1 is SNHLY and CDR2 is FYNNEI. The CDR3 is 15 residues long. The full variable domain, in which reference TRBV2 and TRBJ1-4 provide the parts outside the CDR3, is EPEVTQTPSHQVTQMGQEVILRCVPISNHLYFYWYRQILGQKVEFLVSFYNNEISEKSEIFDDQFSVERPDGSNFTLKIRSTKLEDSAMYFCASRETGVGLEKLFFGSGTQLSVL.